These T cell receptor beta chains were read from a single sample in a study of vaccination effects on CD4 cells after COVID-19. The data were produced by immunoSEQ multiplex PCR, yet TCRdb's version contains in-frame clones alone and is incomplete. The data hold some 68,000 clones, with under 90% observed a single time. Their antigens are not known. The source material was CD4+ T cells from PBMCs cultured with SARS-CoV-2 spike peptides, sampled before COVID-19 vaccination. Receptors originate from a human donor who received a COVID-19 vaccine. The CDR3 runs from the conserved cysteine through the conserved F or W. The D gene is left open where the match is weak. Clone sizes are given selectively: once, few, many, or a class where the clone is expanded.

cdr3_nt cdr3_aa v_call d_call clone_size j_call
TGTGCCAGAAGTCATAATGGGACAGGAGTAAAGGGTAAGGATGAAAAACTGTTTTTT CARSHNGTGVKGKDEKLFF TRBV5-3 TRBD1 NA TRBJ1-4
TGTGCCAGCTCACCAGAGGGGGGAAACTATGGCTACACCTTC CASSPEGGNYGYTF TRBV18 NA NA TRBJ1-2
TGTGCTAGTGGTTTGGTACAAGATGGGGCGGGGGTCTTCTATTTTGGGTTACAGACCCAGTACTTC CASGLVQDGAGVFYFGLQTQYF TRBV12-5 TRBD2 NA TRBJ2-5
TGTGCCAGCACAGGGACTCCCCCAACCACCGGGGAGCTGTTTTTT CASTGTPPTTGELFF TRBV9 NA NA TRBJ2-2
TGTGCCAGCAGCTTTGGAACCGGGGAGCTGTTTTTT CASSFGTGELFF TRBV5-6 NA NA TRBJ2-2
TGTGCCAGCTCACTAAGGCAGCCTATGAACACTGAAGCTTTCTTT CASSLRQPMNTEAFF TRBV18 NA NA TRBJ1-1
TGCGCCAGCAGCATTAGCGGGGGGGCAGGAGATACGCAGTATTTT CASSISGGAGDTQYF TRBV5-1 TRBD2 once TRBJ2-3
TGTGCCAGCAGCTTAGGCCTCTCGGGGGGGCGCGGATACACCGGGGAGCTGTTTTTT CASSLGLSGGRGYTGELFF TRBV11-3 TRBD2 NA TRBJ2-2
TGTGCCAGTAGTATTGGGCAGGGGTATGACAATCAGCCCCAGCATTTT CASSIGQGYDNQPQHF TRBV19 NA NA TRBJ1-5
TGCGCCAGCAGTGAAGCGGGGGGGCCCCCAGAGACCCAGTACTTC CASSEAGGPPETQYF TRBV10-1 TRBD2 NA TRBJ2-5
TGCGCCAGCAGTGGATCAACTAATGAAAAACTGTTTTTT CASSGSTNEKLFF TRBV5-1 NA NA TRBJ1-4
TGTGCCAGCAGTTCTGAAGGGGCGAACACTGAAGCTTTCTTT CASSSEGANTEAFF TRBV28 NA NA TRBJ1-1
TGCGCCAGCAGCCCGACCGAACGGGCAGATACGCAGTATTTT CASSPTERADTQYF TRBV5-1 NA NA TRBJ2-3
TGTGCCAGCATGTTGTGGGGGGCTATCACAGATACGCAGTATTTT CASMLWGAITDTQYF TRBV6-5 NA NA TRBJ2-3
TGTGCCAGCAGTTTAGAGGTGAAGTTTATGACCTCCGAAGCGACCCAGTACTTC CASSLEVKFMTSEATQYF TRBV27 NA once TRBJ2-5
TGTGCCAGCAGTTACGGAGGGATGGACACTGAAGCTTTCTTT CASSYGGMDTEAFF TRBV6-2/TRBV6-3 NA NA TRBJ1-1
TGCGCCAGCAGCCAGAGACAGGGGGCTCGTGCAGATACGCAGTATTTT CASSQRQGARADTQYF TRBV4-3 TRBD1 NA TRBJ2-3
TGTGCCAGCTCACTCACAAGGGCAACGGACTATGGCTACACCTTC CASSLTRATDYGYTF TRBV18 NA few TRBJ1-2
TGTGCCAGCAGCCAAGAGGGGTTGAGGGCGGATGGCTACACCTTC CASSQEGLRADGYTF TRBV3-1/TRBV3-2 NA few TRBJ1-2
TGTGCCAGCAGCCAAGCGGGGGCTAGCGGGGGTAATGAGCAGTTCTTC CASSQAGASGGNEQFF TRBV3-1/TRBV3-2 TRBD2 few TRBJ2-1
TGTGCCATCAGGGGGCCGACGAACACTGAAGCTTTCTTT CAIRGPTNTEAFF TRBV10-3 NA NA TRBJ1-1
TGCGCCAGCAGCTTGGGGCAGCCCTATGGCTACACCTTC CASSLGQPYGYTF TRBV5-1 NA NA TRBJ1-2
TGTGCCAGCAGCTTTATGAGAGACACTGAAGCTTTCTTT CASSFMRDTEAFF TRBV7-3 NA NA TRBJ1-1
TGCGCCAGCAGCTCAGACCCTAACTCTGGAAACACCATATATTTT CASSSDPNSGNTIYF TRBV5-1 NA NA TRBJ1-3
TGTGCCAGCAGCCTCGATTCCGGGACAGGGCCGATAGATGAGCAGTTCTTC CASSLDSGTGPIDEQFF TRBV3-1/TRBV3-2 TRBD1 NA TRBJ2-1
TGTGCCAGCAGTCCCTCCGGGACTCCAATCCAGCAGTTCTTC CASSPSGTPIQQFF TRBV2 NA NA TRBJ2-1
TGTGCCAGCTCACCTGGACAGGGCTCGGAGACCCAGTACTTC CASSPGQGSETQYF TRBV18 TRBD1 NA TRBJ2-5
TGTGCCAGCAGTGCAGATCGTGAGGAGACCCAGTACTTC CASSADREETQYF TRBV2 NA NA TRBJ2-5
TGTGCCAGCACCATCCGGGGGCGGGATCAGCCCCAGCATTTT CASTIRGRDQPQHF TRBV28 NA NA TRBJ1-5
TGTGCCAGCAGCTGGGACGACGGGACCCGGTCTGGAAACACCATATATTTT CASSWDDGTRSGNTIYF TRBV11-3 NA NA TRBJ1-3
TGTGCCAGCAGTTACTCGAAGGGGGACAAGCGGGATGAGCAGTTCTTC CASSYSKGDKRDEQFF TRBV6-5 NA NA TRBJ2-1
TGTGCCAGCAGTTACCCAGGGGCCAACACTGAAGCTTTCTTT CASSYPGANTEAFF TRBV6-6 NA NA TRBJ1-1
TGTGCCAGTAAGGGGGGACAGGGAATCGGAGATACGCAGTATTTT CASKGGQGIGDTQYF TRBV19 TRBD1 NA TRBJ2-3
TGCGCCAGCAGCCCTGGACAGGCAGATCAGCCCCAGCATTTT CASSPGQADQPQHF TRBV5-1 TRBD1 NA TRBJ1-5
TGTGCCAGCAGTTACTCGCCCGGGGGTTTACCCTACAATGAGCAGTTCTTC CASSYSPGGLPYNEQFF TRBV6-2/TRBV6-3 NA NA TRBJ2-1
TGTGCCAGCAGCCAAGGAGCGGGACCAGTTAATACGCAGTATTTT CASSQGAGPVNTQYF TRBV3-1/TRBV3-2 TRBD2 NA TRBJ2-3
TGTGCCAGCAGCCCCTCGACAGGGCTGTCCACTGAAGCTTTCTTT CASSPSTGLSTEAFF TRBV7-2 TRBD1 NA TRBJ1-1
TGTGCCAGTACAATACAGGGGGGCTATGGCTACACCTTC CASTIQGGYGYTF TRBV19 TRBD1 NA TRBJ1-2
TGTGCCAGCAGTTTAATGGTATACGGCTACACCTTC CASSLMVYGYTF TRBV12-3/TRBV12-4 NA NA TRBJ1-2
TGTGCCAGCAGTTTAAAGGGACTAGCGGGACCACAAGAGACCCAGTACTTC CASSLKGLAGPQETQYF TRBV27 TRBD2 once TRBJ2-5
TGTGCCACCAGTGACCCGACGGCAGGGTTGGGTAATGAGCAGTTCTTC CATSDPTAGLGNEQFF TRBV24-1 NA NA TRBJ2-1
TGTGCCAGCAGCCCCCGCCTAGCGGGGGTCATCAATGAGCAGTTCTTC CASSPRLAGVINEQFF TRBV11-2 TRBD2 few TRBJ2-1
TGCGCCAGCAGCCAAGATGAGACAGGTCCCTACAATGAGCAGTTCTTC CASSQDETGPYNEQFF TRBV4-1 NA NA TRBJ2-1